This T cell receptor (beta chain) was captured in a study of T cells after yellow fever vaccination. TCRdb independently ran MiXCR on the 5' RACE reads; one entry per CDR3 protein. The data contain about 94,000 distinct CDR3 sequences, about 8.8% of them singletons. The CDR3 contains 12 residues. V shed 6 bases and J shed 6 bases, with 12 bases lying between them. This clonotype was obtained from a young man who received the YFV17D yellow fever vaccine. Sequenced here: CD8+ T cells not binding an NS4B(214-222) dextramer, sorted from PBMCs, sampled more than 13 days after the first yellow fever vaccination. This chain joins TRBV12-3 or TRBV12-4 and TRBJ2-7; no firm D call. Here the CDR3 DNA reads TGTGCCAGCAGCCATTCGAAGTTCGAGCAGTACTTC. It specifies CASSHSKFEQYF.